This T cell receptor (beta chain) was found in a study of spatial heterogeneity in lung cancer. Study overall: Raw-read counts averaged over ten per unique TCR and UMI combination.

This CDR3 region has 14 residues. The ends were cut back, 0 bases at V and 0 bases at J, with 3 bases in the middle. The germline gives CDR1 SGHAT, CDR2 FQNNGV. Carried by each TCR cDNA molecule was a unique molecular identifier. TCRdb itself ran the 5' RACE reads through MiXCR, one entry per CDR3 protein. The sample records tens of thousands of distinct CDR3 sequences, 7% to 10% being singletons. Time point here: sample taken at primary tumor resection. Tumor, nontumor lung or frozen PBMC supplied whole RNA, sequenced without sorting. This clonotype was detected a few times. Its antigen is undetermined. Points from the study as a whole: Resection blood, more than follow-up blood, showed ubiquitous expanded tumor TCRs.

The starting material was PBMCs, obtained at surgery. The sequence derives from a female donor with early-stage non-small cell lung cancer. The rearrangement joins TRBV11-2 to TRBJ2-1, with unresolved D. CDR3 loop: CASSLESSYNEQFF. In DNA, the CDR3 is TGTGCCAGCAGCTTAGAGAGCTCCTACAATGAGCAGTTCTTC.